Listed below are T cell receptor beta chains from one sample, sequenced in a study of control samples from healthy donors and cancer patients. TCRdb keeps only in-frame clones here, not all; method: immunoSEQ multiplex PCR. The sample has about 140,000 clones, approximately 94% seen once. The material sequenced was blood. Source of these receptors: a man in his forties in good health. Each CDR3 is given with its conserved first and last residue. Fields, in order: D gene, V gene, clone size, J gene, CDR3 protein, CDR3 DNA. D genes are given only for firm matches. Clone size is stated in some rows and not others, as once, few, many or a class when expanded.

D gene: .
V gene: TRBV4-2
clone size: .
J gene: TRBJ2-7
CDR3 protein: CASSQVLGEVGYEQYF
CDR3 DNA: TGTGCCAGCAGCCAAGTTCTCGGGGAGGTGGGGTACGAGCAGTACTTC

D gene: .
V gene: TRBV5-6
clone size: .
J gene: TRBJ1-5
CDR3 protein: CASSLGGGTSNQPQHF
CDR3 DNA: TGTGCCAGCAGCTTGGGAGGGGGAACAAGCAATCAGCCCCAGCATTTT

D gene: .
V gene: TRBV11-3
clone size: once
J gene: TRBJ2-7
CDR3 protein: CASSLDYSYEQYF
CDR3 DNA: TGTGCCAGCAGCTTAGACTACTCCTACGAGCAGTACTTC

D gene: .
V gene: TRBV9
clone size: .
J gene: TRBJ1-1
CDR3 protein: CASSVAGARNTEAFF
CDR3 DNA: TGTGCCAGCAGCGTGGCGGGGGCCAGGAACACTGAAGCTTTCTTT

D gene: .
V gene: TRBV14
clone size: .
J gene: TRBJ2-5
CDR3 protein: CASSQVRWETQYF
CDR3 DNA: TGTGCCAGCAGCCAAGTGCGTTGGGAGACCCAGTACTTC

D gene: .
V gene: TRBV19
clone size: .
J gene: TRBJ2-5
CDR3 protein: CASSIRGWEETQYF
CDR3 DNA: TGTGCCAGTAGTATACGGGGATGGGAAGAGACCCAGTACTTC

D gene: .
V gene: TRBV7-2
clone size: .
J gene: TRBJ2-1
CDR3 protein: CASSSVSGPYNEQFF
CDR3 DNA: TGTGCCAGCAGCTCAGTCTCCGGGCCCTACAATGAGCAGTTCTTC

D gene: TRBD2
V gene: TRBV30
clone size: .
J gene: TRBJ2-5
CDR3 protein: CAWSVGTSGTRGETQYF
CDR3 DNA: TGTGCCTGGAGTGTAGGGACTAGCGGGACCAGGGGGGAGACCCAGTACTTC

D gene: .
V gene: TRBV27
clone size: once
J gene: TRBJ1-2
CDR3 protein: CASSFLGAYGYTF
CDR3 DNA: TGTGCCAGCAGTTTTCTGGGAGCCTATGGCTACACCTTC

D gene: .
V gene: TRBV3-1/TRBV3-2
clone size: .
J gene: TRBJ1-2
CDR3 protein: CASSQAGVYGYTF
CDR3 DNA: TGTGCCAGCAGCCAAGCAGGGGTCTATGGCTACACCTTC

D gene: TRBD2
V gene: TRBV10-2
clone size: .
J gene: TRBJ2-1
CDR3 protein: CASSAGGRAYNEQFF
CDR3 DNA: TGCGCCAGCAGTGCCGGCGGGAGGGCCTACAATGAGCAGTTCTTC

D gene: TRBD2
V gene: TRBV5-6
clone size: .
J gene: TRBJ2-1
CDR3 protein: CASSLAYTGLVNNEQFF
CDR3 DNA: TGTGCCAGCAGCTTGGCCTACACGGGACTAGTTAACAATGAGCAGTTCTTC

D gene: .
V gene: TRBV7-9
clone size: .
J gene: TRBJ1-3
CDR3 protein: CASSLDLAGNTIYF
CDR3 DNA: TGTGCCAGCAGCCTGGACCTGGCTGGAAACACCATATATTTT

D gene: TRBD1
V gene: TRBV6-2/TRBV6-3
clone size: .
J gene: TRBJ2-3
CDR3 protein: CASSYRDRVEDTQYF
CDR3 DNA: TGTGCCAGCAGTTACCGGGACAGGGTGGAAGATACGCAGTATTTT

D gene: .
V gene: TRBV6-1
clone size: .
J gene: TRBJ1-4
CDR3 protein: CASSEVGFPTNEKLFF
CDR3 DNA: TGTGCCAGCAGTGAAGTAGGGTTTCCAACTAATGAAAAACTGTTTTTT

D gene: TRBD2
V gene: TRBV7-9
clone size: .
J gene: TRBJ2-2
CDR3 protein: CASSSGRPYTGELFF
CDR3 DNA: TGTGCCAGCTCTAGCGGGAGGCCCTACACCGGGGAGCTGTTTTTT

D gene: .
V gene: TRBV6-5
clone size: .
J gene: TRBJ1-5
CDR3 protein: CASRTGDGNQPQHF
CDR3 DNA: TGTGCCAGCAGGACCGGGGACGGAAATCAGCCCCAGCATTTT

D gene: TRBD1
V gene: TRBV9
clone size: .
J gene: TRBJ1-3
CDR3 protein: CASSVEQGGNTIYF
CDR3 DNA: TGTGCCAGCAGCGTAGAACAGGGGGGAAACACCATATATTTT

D gene: TRBD1
V gene: TRBV11-3
clone size: .
J gene: TRBJ1-2
CDR3 protein: CASSLTDRDYGYTF
CDR3 DNA: TGTGCCAGCAGCTTAACTGACAGGGATTATGGCTACACCTTC

D gene: .
V gene: TRBV12-3/TRBV12-4
clone size: .
J gene: TRBJ1-2
CDR3 protein: CASSPDRIYGYTF
CDR3 DNA: TGTGCCAGCAGTCCTGACAGGATCTATGGCTACACCTTC

D gene: .
V gene: TRBV12-5
clone size: .
J gene: TRBJ1-1
CDR3 protein: CASGPGGTEAFF
CDR3 DNA: TGTGCTAGTGGTCCGGGAGGCACTGAAGCTTTCTTT

D gene: TRBD2
V gene: TRBV19
clone size: .
J gene: TRBJ2-1
CDR3 protein: CASSRTSSRNEQFF
CDR3 DNA: TGTGCCAGTAGTCGGACTAGTTCCAGGAATGAGCAGTTCTTC

D gene: .
V gene: TRBV19
clone size: .
J gene: TRBJ1-5
CDR3 protein: CASSMIGNQPQHF
CDR3 DNA: TGTGCCAGTAGTATGATAGGAAATCAGCCCCAGCATTTT

D gene: .
V gene: TRBV5-6
clone size: .
J gene: TRBJ2-7
CDR3 protein: CASSLSQISSYEQYF
CDR3 DNA: TGTGCCAGCAGCTTGAGTCAGATTAGCTCCTACGAGCAGTACTTC

D gene: .
V gene: TRBV28
clone size: .
J gene: TRBJ1-6
CDR3 protein: CASSRDSSYNSPLHF
CDR3 DNA: TGTGCCAGCAGTAGGGATAGCTCCTATAATTCACCCCTCCACTTT

D gene: .
V gene: TRBV3-1/TRBV3-2
clone size: .
J gene: TRBJ1-1
CDR3 protein: CASRDRNTEAFF
CDR3 DNA: TGTGCCAGCAGGGACAGGAACACTGAAGCTTTCTTT

D gene: .
V gene: TRBV29-1
clone size: .
J gene: TRBJ1-1
CDR3 protein: CSPHQPDGKAFF
CDR3 DNA: TGCAGCCCTCACCAACCGGACGGCAAAGCTTTCTTT

D gene: .
V gene: TRBV7-8
clone size: .
J gene: TRBJ1-1
CDR3 protein: CASSLEAPQRDTEAFF
CDR3 DNA: TGTGCCAGCAGCTTAGAAGCCCCACAGAGGGACACTGAAGCTTTCTTT

D gene: TRBD1
V gene: TRBV18
clone size: .
J gene: TRBJ2-7
CDR3 protein: CASSPRQGSYEQYF
CDR3 DNA: TGTGCCAGCTCACCTCGACAGGGTTCCTACGAGCAGTACTTC

D gene: .
V gene: TRBV5-6
clone size: .
J gene: TRBJ2-7
CDR3 protein: CASSQGTFNYEQYF
CDR3 DNA: TGTGCCAGCAGCCAAGGGACATTCAATTACGAGCAGTACTTC

D gene: TRBD1
V gene: TRBV20-1
clone size: .
J gene: TRBJ1-4
CDR3 protein: CSASRGQGEVNEKLFF
CDR3 DNA: TGCAGTGCTAGTAGGGGACAGGGGGAAGTAAATGAAAAACTGTTTTTT

D gene: .
V gene: TRBV6-5
clone size: .
J gene: TRBJ2-3
CDR3 protein: CASSSGFLGTDTQYF
CDR3 DNA: TGTGCCAGCAGTTCCGGATTCCTCGGGACAGATACGCAGTATTTT

D gene: TRBD2
V gene: TRBV4-1
clone size: .
J gene: TRBJ2-7
CDR3 protein: CASSQVGGSTDEQYF
CDR3 DNA: TGCGCCAGCAGCCAAGTGGGCGGGAGCACCGACGAGCAGTACTTC

D gene: .
V gene: TRBV12-3/TRBV12-4
clone size: .
J gene: TRBJ1-5
CDR3 protein: CASSSLDQPQHF
CDR3 DNA: TGTGCCAGCAGTTCCCTAGATCAGCCCCAGCATTTT

D gene: TRBD1
V gene: TRBV3-1/TRBV3-2
clone size: .
J gene: TRBJ1-6
CDR3 protein: CASSLTGGASSPLHF
CDR3 DNA: TGTGCCAGCAGCCTGACAGGGGGCGCTAGTTCACCCCTCCACTTT

D gene: .
V gene: TRBV30
clone size: .
J gene: TRBJ2-7
CDR3 protein: CAWSVWGAYEQYF
CDR3 DNA: TGTGCCTGGAGTGTATGGGGTGCCTACGAGCAGTACTTC

D gene: TRBD2
V gene: TRBV4-3
clone size: .
J gene: TRBJ2-1
CDR3 protein: CASSQLVTSGDYNEQFF
CDR3 DNA: TGCGCCAGCAGCCAACTGGTGACTAGCGGGGATTACAATGAGCAGTTCTTC

D gene: TRBD2
V gene: TRBV10-1
clone size: .
J gene: TRBJ2-2
CDR3 protein: CAWPAGEPIGAGELFF
CDR3 DNA: TGCGCCTGGCCAGCGGGAGAACCCATCGGGGCCGGGGAGCTGTTTTTT

D gene: .
V gene: TRBV2
clone size: .
J gene: TRBJ1-1
CDR3 protein: CASSETRGSEAFF
CDR3 DNA: TGTGCCAGCAGTGAGACCAGGGGATCTGAAGCTTTCTTT